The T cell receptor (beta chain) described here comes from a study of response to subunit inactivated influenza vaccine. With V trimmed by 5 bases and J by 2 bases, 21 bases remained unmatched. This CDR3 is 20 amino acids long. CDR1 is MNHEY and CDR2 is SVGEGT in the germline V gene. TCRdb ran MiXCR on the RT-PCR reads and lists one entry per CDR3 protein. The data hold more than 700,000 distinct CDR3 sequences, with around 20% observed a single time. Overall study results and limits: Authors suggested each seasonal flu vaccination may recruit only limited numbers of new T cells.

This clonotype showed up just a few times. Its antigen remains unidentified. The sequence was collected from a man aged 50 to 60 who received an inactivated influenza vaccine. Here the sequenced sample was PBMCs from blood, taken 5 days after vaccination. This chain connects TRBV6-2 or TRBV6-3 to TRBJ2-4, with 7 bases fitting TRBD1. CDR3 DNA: TGTGCCAGCAGTCCTCCAGATACAAGGGGGCGCGATGTGACCAAAAACATTCAGTACTTC. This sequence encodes CASSPPDTRGRDVTKNIQYF.